What follows describes a single T cell receptor (beta chain). These data are taken from a study of blood T cells in healthy people across ages. The CDR3 totals 16 residues. With 4 bases removed from V and 0 bases from J, the gap between germline ends came to 15 bases. CDR1 is MNHEY and CDR2 is SMNVEV in the germline V gene (reference sequence). The use of a sample-barcoded 5' primer and a J-beta primer mix characterized a second PCR of about 6 to 12 cycles. TCRdb fed the 5' RACE reads into MiXCR, producing one record per CDR3 protein. Seen here are nearly 800,000 distinct CDR3 sequences, approximately 25% observed once, and the top ten hold 3% to 4%. The sample was also reused in another study, on T cells of mothers and their children.

The TCR was taken from a boy between 10 and 17 years old in good health. Sequences were obtained from blood. V and J are TRBV27 and TRBJ1-2; D unclear. The CDR3 DNA reads as TGTGCCAGCAGTTCAGTAAGGCAGCTAGCTAACTATGGCTACACCTTC. Protein product: CASSSVRQLANYGYTF.